The TCR beta chain described here comes from a study of identical twins. The study's findings and limits: Insertions ran lower in abundant cord blood beta clonotypes, though not in memory repertoires. Out-of-frame alpha sequences common to twins exhibited an excess of low generation probability.

Every donor was a healthy Caucasian. In this sample, this clonotype turned up a few times. Antigen specificity is unknown. Via MiXCR, TCRdb re-called the 5' RACE reads, giving one row per CDR3 protein. There are some 96,000 distinct CDR3 sequences in the sample; 5.9% occur only once, and approximately 12% lies in the top ten. With 4 bases removed from V and 6 bases from J, the gap between germline ends came to 11 bases. Germline CDR1 reads SGHRS; CDR2 reads YFSETQ. The CDR3 runs to 14 residues. Sample: memory T cells sorted from blood. The chain employs TRBV5-1 and TRBJ1-6, with TRBD1 as a possible D gene (5 bases). This TCR derives from a woman aged 45-65 years in good health. The CDR3 nucleotides are TGCGCCAGCAGCCCGGGGGGTGGTAATTCACCCCTCCACTTT. This codes for CASSPGGGNSPLHF.